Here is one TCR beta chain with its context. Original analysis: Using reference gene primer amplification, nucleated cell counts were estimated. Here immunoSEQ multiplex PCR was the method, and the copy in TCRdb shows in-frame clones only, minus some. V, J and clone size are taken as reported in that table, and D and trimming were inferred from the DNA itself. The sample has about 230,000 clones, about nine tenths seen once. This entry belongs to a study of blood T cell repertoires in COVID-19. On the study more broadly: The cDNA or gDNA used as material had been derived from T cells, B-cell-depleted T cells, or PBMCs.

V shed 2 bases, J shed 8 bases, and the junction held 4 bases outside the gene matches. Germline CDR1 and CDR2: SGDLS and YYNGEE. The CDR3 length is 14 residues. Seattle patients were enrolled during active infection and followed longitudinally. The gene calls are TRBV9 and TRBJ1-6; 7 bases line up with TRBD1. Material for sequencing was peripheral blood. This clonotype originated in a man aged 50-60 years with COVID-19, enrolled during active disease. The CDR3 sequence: CASSVGTADSPLHF. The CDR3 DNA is TGTGCCAGCAGCGTGGGGACAGCTGATTCACCCCTCCACTTT.